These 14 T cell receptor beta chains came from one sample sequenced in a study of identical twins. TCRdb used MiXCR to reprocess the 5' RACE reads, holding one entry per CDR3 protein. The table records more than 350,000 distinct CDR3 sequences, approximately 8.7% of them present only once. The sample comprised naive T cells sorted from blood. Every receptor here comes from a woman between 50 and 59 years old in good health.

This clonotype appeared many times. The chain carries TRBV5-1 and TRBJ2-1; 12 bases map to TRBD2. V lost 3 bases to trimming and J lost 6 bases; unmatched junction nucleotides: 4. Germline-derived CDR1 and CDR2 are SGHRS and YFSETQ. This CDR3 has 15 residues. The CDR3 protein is CASSSLAGGVNEQFF. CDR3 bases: TGCGCCAGCAGCTCCCTAGCGGGAGGGGTCAATGAGCAGTTCTTC.

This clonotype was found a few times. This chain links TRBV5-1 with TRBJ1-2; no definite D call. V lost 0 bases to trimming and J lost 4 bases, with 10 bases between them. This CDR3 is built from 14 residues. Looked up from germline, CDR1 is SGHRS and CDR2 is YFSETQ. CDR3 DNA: TGCGCCAGCAGCTTGGTCAGCGTAAGCTATGGCTACACCTTC. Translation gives CASSLVSVSYGYTF.

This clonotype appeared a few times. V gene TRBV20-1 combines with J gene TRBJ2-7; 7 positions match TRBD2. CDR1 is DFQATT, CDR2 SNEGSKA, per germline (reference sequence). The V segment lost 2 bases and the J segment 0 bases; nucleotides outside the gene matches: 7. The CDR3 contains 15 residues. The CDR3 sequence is CSARSLAASSYEQYF. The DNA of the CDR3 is TGCAGTGCTAGATCCCTAGCGGCAAGCTCCTACGAGCAGTACTTC.

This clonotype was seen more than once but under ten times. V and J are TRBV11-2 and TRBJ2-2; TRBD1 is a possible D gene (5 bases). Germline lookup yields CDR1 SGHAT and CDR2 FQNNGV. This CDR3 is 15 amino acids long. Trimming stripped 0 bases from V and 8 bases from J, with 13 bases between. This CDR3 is CASSLDPGHKGELFF. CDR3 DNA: TGTGCCAGCAGCTTAGATCCAGGGCACAAAGGGGAGCTGTTTTTT.

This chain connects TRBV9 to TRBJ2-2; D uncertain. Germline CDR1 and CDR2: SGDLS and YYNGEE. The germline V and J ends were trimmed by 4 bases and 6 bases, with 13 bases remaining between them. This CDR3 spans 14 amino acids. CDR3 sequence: CASSPFRVPGELFF. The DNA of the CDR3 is TGTGCCAGCAGCCCTTTCCGGGTCCCCGGGGAGCTGTTTTTT.

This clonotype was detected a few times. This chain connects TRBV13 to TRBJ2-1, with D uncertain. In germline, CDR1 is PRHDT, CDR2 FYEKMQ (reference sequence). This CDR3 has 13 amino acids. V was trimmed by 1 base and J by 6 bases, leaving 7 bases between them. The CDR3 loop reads CASSLDKINEQFF. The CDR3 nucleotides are TGTGCCAGCAGCTTAGACAAGATCAATGAGCAGTTCTTC.

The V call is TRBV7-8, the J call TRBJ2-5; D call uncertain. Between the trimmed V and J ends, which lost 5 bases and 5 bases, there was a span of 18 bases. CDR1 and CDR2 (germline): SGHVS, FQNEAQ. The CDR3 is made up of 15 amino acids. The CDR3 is CASSRSGDLGETQYF. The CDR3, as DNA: TGTGCCAGCAGCCGCAGTGGGGATCTGGGGGAGACCCAGTACTTC.

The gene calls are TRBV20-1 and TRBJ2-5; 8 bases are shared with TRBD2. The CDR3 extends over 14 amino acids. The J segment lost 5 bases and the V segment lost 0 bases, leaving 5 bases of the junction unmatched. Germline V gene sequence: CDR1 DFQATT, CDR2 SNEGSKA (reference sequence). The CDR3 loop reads CSAREAGAGETQYF. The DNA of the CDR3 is TGCAGTGCTAGAGAAGCGGGAGCGGGGGAGACCCAGTACTTC.

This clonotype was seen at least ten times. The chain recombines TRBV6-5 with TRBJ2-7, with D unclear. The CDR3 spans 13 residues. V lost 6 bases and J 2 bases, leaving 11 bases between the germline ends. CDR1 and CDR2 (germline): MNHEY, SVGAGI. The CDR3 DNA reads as TGTGCCAGCAGCCTCGGTCGCACCTACGAGCAGTACTTC. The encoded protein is CASSLGRTYEQYF.

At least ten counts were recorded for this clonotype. The CDR3 DNA follows: TGCGCCAGCAGCTTGTTTAGCTCCTACAATGAGCAGTTCTTC. Its protein is CASSLFSSYNEQFF. V gene TRBV5-1 combines with J gene TRBJ2-1, with D unclear. The germline CDR1 and CDR2 sequences are SGHRS and YFSETQ. The CDR3 contains 14 residues. Trimming removed 1 base from V and 0 bases from J, with 5 bases in between.

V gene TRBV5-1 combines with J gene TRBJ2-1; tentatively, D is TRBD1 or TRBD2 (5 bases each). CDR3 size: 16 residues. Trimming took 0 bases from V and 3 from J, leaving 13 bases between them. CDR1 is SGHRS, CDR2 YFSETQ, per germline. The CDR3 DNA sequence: TGCGCCAGCAGCTTGGGGGGGAGAACCAACTACAATGAGCAGTTCTTC. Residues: CASSLGGRTNYNEQFF.

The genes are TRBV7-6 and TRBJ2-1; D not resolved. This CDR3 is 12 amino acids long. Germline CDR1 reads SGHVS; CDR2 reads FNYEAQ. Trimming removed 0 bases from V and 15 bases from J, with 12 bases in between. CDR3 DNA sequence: TGTGCCAGCAGCTTAGCAGTATCTGATAGGTTCTTC. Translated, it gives CASSLAVSDRFF.

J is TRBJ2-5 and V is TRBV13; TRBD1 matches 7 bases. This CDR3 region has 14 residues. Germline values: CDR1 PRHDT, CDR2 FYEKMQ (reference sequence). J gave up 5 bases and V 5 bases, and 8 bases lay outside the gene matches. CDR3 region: CASSVTGTGETQYF. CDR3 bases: TGTGCCAGCAGCGTGACAGGGACGGGCGAGACCCAGTACTTC.

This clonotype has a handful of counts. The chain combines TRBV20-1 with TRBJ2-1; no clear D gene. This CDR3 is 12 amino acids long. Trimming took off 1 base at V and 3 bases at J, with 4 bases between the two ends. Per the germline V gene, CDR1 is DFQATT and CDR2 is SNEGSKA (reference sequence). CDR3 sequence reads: CSARGRYNEQFF. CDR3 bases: TGCAGTGCTAGAGGGCGCTACAATGAGCAGTTCTTC.